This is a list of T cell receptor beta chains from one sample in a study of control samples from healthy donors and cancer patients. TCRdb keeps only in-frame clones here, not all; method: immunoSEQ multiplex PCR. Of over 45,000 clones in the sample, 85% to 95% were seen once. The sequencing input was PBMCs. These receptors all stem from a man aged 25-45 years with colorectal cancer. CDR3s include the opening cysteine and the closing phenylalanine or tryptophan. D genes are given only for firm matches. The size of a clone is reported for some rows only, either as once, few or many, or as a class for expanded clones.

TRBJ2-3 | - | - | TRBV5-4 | TGTGCCAGCAGCCTGCGGACAGATACGCAGTATTTT | CASSLRTDTQYF
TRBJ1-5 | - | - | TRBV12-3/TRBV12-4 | TGTGCCAGCAGCCCTGGGAGAAATCAGCCCCAGCATTTT | CASSPGRNQPQHF
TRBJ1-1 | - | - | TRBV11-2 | TGTGCCAGCAGCTTAAAACAGTTGACTGAAGCTTTCTTT | CASSLKQLTEAFF
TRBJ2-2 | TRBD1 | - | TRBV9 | TGTGCCAGCAGCGCTCCGGGACAGGGGACTTCTGGGGAGCTGTTTTTT | CASSAPGQGTSGELFF
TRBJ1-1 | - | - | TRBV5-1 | TGCGCCAGCAGCTTCGGGGCCGGGGGGGCTTCTGAAGCTTTCTTT | CASSFGAGGASEAFF
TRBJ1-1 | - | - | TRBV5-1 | TGCGCCAGCAGCTTGGCCGGGTGGAACACTGAAGCTTTCTTT | CASSLAGWNTEAFF
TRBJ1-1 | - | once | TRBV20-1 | TGCAGTGCTAGTGTAGGGCGGGGCGGGGGCACTGAAGCTTTCTTT | CSASVGRGGGTEAFF
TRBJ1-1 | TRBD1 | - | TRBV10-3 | TGTGCCATCAGCACAGGGGCGCGGGGAAACACTGAAGCTTTCTTT | CAISTGARGNTEAFF
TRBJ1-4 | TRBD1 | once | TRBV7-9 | TGTGCCAGCAGCTTAGGGGGACAGCAAACTGAAAAACTGTTTTTT | CASSLGGQQTEKLFF
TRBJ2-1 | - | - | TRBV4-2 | TGTGCCAGCAGCCCCGGTGATCGCGGGGCTTACAATGAGCAGTTCTTC | CASSPGDRGAYNEQFF
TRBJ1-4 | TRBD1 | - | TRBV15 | TGTGCCACCAGCAGAGGACCCTTAACAGGGGGGAATGAAAAACTGTTTTTT | CATSRGPLTGGNEKLFF
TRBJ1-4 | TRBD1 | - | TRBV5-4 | TGTGCCAGCAGCTCCAGGACAGGGCCCAATGAAAAACTGTTTTTT | CASSSRTGPNEKLFF
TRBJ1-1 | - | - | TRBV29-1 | TGCAGCGTTGAAGGGGGGAAGTCGAACACTGAAGCTTTCTTT | CSVEGGKSNTEAFF
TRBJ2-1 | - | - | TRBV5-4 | TGTGCCAGCAGCTCGGCCTACAATGAGCAGTTCTTC | CASSSAYNEQFF
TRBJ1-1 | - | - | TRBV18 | TGTGCCAGCTCACCCGGGGGGCAGACCAGGAACACTGAAGCTTTCTTT | CASSPGGQTRNTEAFF
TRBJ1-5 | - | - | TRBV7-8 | TGTGCCAGCAGCTTAGATCGATTTGCAGGGAGGAGAGGCAATCAGCCCCAGCATTTT | CASSLDRFAGRRGNQPQHF
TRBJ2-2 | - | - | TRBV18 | TGTGCCAGCTCACCACGAAGGAGATACACCGGGGAGCTGTTTTTT | CASSPRRRYTGELFF
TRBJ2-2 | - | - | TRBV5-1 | TGCGCCAGCAGCTTGGGACAGGGAGGCGGGGAGCTGTTTTTT | CASSLGQGGGELFF
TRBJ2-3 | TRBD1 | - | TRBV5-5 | TGTGCCAGCAGCTTCGCGACAGGGGGAGATACGCAGTATTTT | CASSFATGGDTQYF
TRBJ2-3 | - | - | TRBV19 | TGTGCCAGTAGCCATTCGCGGCCAGGGGTGAGCACAGATACGCAGTATTTT | CASSHSRPGVSTDTQYF
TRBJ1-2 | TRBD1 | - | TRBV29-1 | TGCAGCGTCGGGACAGTTTATGGCTACACCTTC | CSVGTVYGYTF
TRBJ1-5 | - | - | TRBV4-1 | TGCGCCAGCAGCCGGGTACACCTTAGCAATCAGCCCCAGCATTTT | CASSRVHLSNQPQHF
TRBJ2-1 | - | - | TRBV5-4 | TGTGCCAGCAGCACCCGAAGGGGGGCTTACAATGAGCAGTTCTTC | CASSTRRGAYNEQFF
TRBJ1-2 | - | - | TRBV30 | TGTGCCTGGAGTACCGGGGGGGGAGACTATGGCTACACCTTC | CAWSTGGGDYGYTF
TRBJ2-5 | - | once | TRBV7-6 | TGTGCCAGCAGCTTAGGGACGTATAGGCGTGGGACCCAAGAGACCCAGTACTTC | CASSLGTYRRGTQETQYF
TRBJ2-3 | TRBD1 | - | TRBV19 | TGTGCCAGTAGTACGAGACAGGGGCCCTTCGTCGGCACAGATACGCAGTATTTT | CASSTRQGPFVGTDTQYF
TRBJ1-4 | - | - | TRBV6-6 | TGTGCCAGCAGTTACAGAGGATATGAAAAACTGTTTTTT | CASSYRGYEKLFF
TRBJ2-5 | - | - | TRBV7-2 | TGTGCCAGCAGCTCACAATCATTAGCCTACCAAGAGACCCAGTACTTC | CASSSQSLAYQETQYF
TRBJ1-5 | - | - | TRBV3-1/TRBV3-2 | TGTGCCAGCAGCCACGCAGGGTATGGCAATCAGCCCCAGCATTTT | CASSHAGYGNQPQHF
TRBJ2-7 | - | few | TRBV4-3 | TGCGCCAGCAGCCAAGGTCTGGTTTCCTACGAGCAGTACTTC | CASSQGLVSYEQYF
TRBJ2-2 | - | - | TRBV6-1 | TGTGCCAGCAGTGAAGGAACAGACACCGGGGAGCTGTTTTTT | CASSEGTDTGELFF
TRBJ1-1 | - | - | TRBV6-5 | TGTGCCAGCAGTCGGTACAGGGATGACACTGAAGCTTTCTTT | CASSRYRDDTEAFF
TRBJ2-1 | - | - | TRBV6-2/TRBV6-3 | TGTGCCAGCAGTTATCAGATTAACTACAATGAGCAGTTCTTC | CASSYQINYNEQFF
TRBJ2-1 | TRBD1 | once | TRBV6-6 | TGTGCCAGCAGTCCTCGGGACAGATCGGAGCAGTTCTTC | CASSPRDRSEQFF
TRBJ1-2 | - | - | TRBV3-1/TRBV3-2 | TGTGCCAGCAGCCAAGGAGAAGGGTCTGGCTATGGCTACACCTTC | CASSQGEGSGYGYTF
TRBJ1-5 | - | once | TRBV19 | TGTGCCAGTAGTATTGGGGGGCGGTGGGGCAGCAATCAGCCCCAGCATTTT | CASSIGGRWGSNQPQHF
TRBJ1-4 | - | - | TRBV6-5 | TGTGCCAGCAGTTTCCGCCCTGAGAGGGAAAAACTGTTTTTT | CASSFRPEREKLFF
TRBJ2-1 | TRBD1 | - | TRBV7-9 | TGTGCCAGCAGCGATACAACAGGGGGCGCCACCTACAATGAGCAGTTCTTC | CASSDTTGGATYNEQFF
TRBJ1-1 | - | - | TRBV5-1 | TGCGCCAGTAAAAGGACGGCCGGAGGGAACACTGAAGCTTTCTTT | CASKRTAGGNTEAFF
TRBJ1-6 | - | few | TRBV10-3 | TGTGCCATCAGTGTGGGCAGGGATTCACCCCTCCACTTT | CAISVGRDSPLHF
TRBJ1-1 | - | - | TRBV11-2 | TGTGCCAGCAGCTTAGACCCAGGGTCCCGGGAAGCTTTCTTT | CASSLDPGSREAFF